Below, 22 T cell receptor beta chains from the same sample are listed, as sequenced in a study of Graves' ophthalmopathy and Graves' hyperthyroidism. Amplification from RNA transcripts yielded the TCR beta CDR3 regions. HTBI-primed RT-PCR formed the first round, and a multiplex PCR formed the second. Using its own MiXCR run on the multiplex PCR reads, TCRdb lists one record per CDR3 protein. The sample includes over 12,000 distinct CDR3 sequences, 50% of them seen just once. The sequencing input was peripheral blood. Receptors were obtained from a woman in her 30s with Graves' ophthalmopathy.

V gene TRBV2 combines with J gene TRBJ2-3, with 8 bases that match TRBD2. The CDR3 length is 14 residues. The germline V gene encodes CDR1 SNHLY and CDR2 FYNNEI. V lost 6 bases to trimming and J lost 2 bases; unmatched junction nucleotides: 4. The CDR3 here is CASSALAATDTQYF. CDR3 bases: TGTGCCAGCAGCGCACTAGCGGCCACAGATACGCAGTATTTT.

A remark on this clonotype: The junction and the germline gene differ at one end; a read error may be behind it. The V and J genes are TRBV14 and TRBJ1-3; D might be TRBD1 (5 bases). This CDR3 has 15 amino acids. Germline CDR1 SGHDN, CDR2 FVKESK. The CDR3 sequence: CACSHGAAPGNTIYF. The CDR3, as DNA: TGTGCCTGCAGCCATGGGGCAGCCCCTGGAAACACCATATATTTT.

The genes are TRBV10-2 and TRBJ1-2, with a tentative D call TRBD1 (5 bases). This CDR3 is built from 14 residues. The germline V and J ends were trimmed by 3 bases and 6 bases, with 14 bases remaining between them. Germline V gives CDR1 WSHSY, CDR2 SAAADI. The CDR3 protein is CASSETAGGNGYTF. DNA for the CDR3: TGCGCCAGCAGTGAAACAGCGGGGGGGAATGGCTACACCTTC.

This clonotype was found a few times. This may stem from a read error, because a much larger clone lies one nucleotide away. The chain couples TRBV6-1 to TRBJ1-4; D is undetermined. The V end lost 2 bases, the J end lost 8 bases, and 15 bases lay between the germline ends. CDR3 length equals 15 residues. Germline V CDR1 and CDR2: MNHNS, SASEGT. The chain's CDR3 is CASSEIVGGQEKLFF. Here the CDR3 DNA reads TGTGCCAGCAGTGAAATCGTGGGAGGGCAGGAAAAACTGTTTTTT.

This rearrangement joins TRBV5-1 to TRBJ2-2; the D gene is possibly TRBD1 (6 bases). Trimming left V 0 bases short and J 3 bases short, with 9 bases between. The CDR3 consists of 15 residues. In germline, CDR1 is SGHRS, CDR2 YFSETQ. CDR3 residues: CASSLAEGDTGELFF. The CDR3 DNA sequence: TGCGCCAGCAGCTTGGCCGAGGGGGACACCGGGGAGCTGTTTTTT.

This clonotype appeared a few times. V is TRBV20-1 and J is TRBJ2-5, with 7 bases identical to TRBD2. The J segment lost 1 base and the V segment lost 6 bases, leaving 5 bases of the junction unmatched. The CDR3 length is 13 residues. Germline loops: CDR1 DFQATT, CDR2 SNEGSKA (reference sequence). CDR3 sequence reads: CSAVLAIQETQYF. Here the CDR3 DNA reads TGCAGTGCGGTACTAGCGATCCAAGAGACCCAGTACTTC.

Regarding this clonotype: At one boundary the junction diverges from the germline segment, which might be a read error. V is TRBV6-5 and J is TRBJ2-2, with 9 bases identical to TRBD1. Germline V CDR1 and CDR2: MNHEY, SVGAGI. The CDR3 loop spans 14 amino acids. The CDR3: CASDRGVGTGELLF. The CDR3 DNA reads as TGCGCCAGTGACAGGGGGGTTGGCACCGGGGAGCTGCTTTTT.

This clonotype was picked up many times. The rearrangement joins TRBV2 to TRBJ2-7; weak D call: TRBD1 (5 bases). Germline CDR1 is SNHLY and CDR2 is FYNNEI. The CDR3 contains 14 residues. Trimming pared 4 bases from V and 2 bases from J, leaving 12 bases between. This chain's CDR3 is CASSVAQGAYEQYF. For the CDR3, the DNA is TGTGCCAGCAGTGTCGCCCAGGGTGCCTACGAGCAGTACTTC.

This sequence joins TRBV12-3 or TRBV12-4 and TRBJ1-4; D ambiguous. Trimming removed 5 bases from V and 8 bases from J, with 12 bases in between. This CDR3 has 13 residues. In DNA form, the CDR3 reads TGTGCCAGCAGTCGGTCTGGGGAGGAAAAACTGTTTTTT. Residues: CASSRSGEEKLFF.

The V gene is TRBV24-1, the J gene TRBJ2-1; TRBD1 is a possible D gene (6 bases). The CDR3 sequence is 14 residues long. Trimming removed 1 base at V and 5 bases at J, with 8 bases between. CDR1 KGHDR and CDR2 SFDVKD come from the germline V gene. The CDR3 is CATSDFGTHNEQFF. The CDR3 coding sequence is TGTGCCACCAGTGATTTTGGGACACACAATGAGCAGTTCTTC.

This clonotype has at least ten counts. The rearrangement uses TRBV6-5 and TRBJ2-5; D could derive from TRBD1 or TRBD2 (6 bases each). Between the trimmed V and J ends, which lost 3 bases and 5 bases, there was a span of 10 bases. The CDR3 consists of 13 residues. The germline V gene encodes CDR1 MNHEY and CDR2 SVGAGI. For the CDR3, the DNA is TGTGCCAGCAGTTATGGGGGGCCTGAGACCCAGTACTTC. It encodes CASSYGGPETQYF.

This sequence joins TRBV29-1 and TRBJ2-7; possibly TRBD2 for D (6 bases). The V and J ends lost 2 bases and 6 bases respectively, with 17 bases between them. Germline CDR1 and CDR2: SQVTM and ANQGSEA. The CDR3 covers 14 residues. CDR3 region: CSVEPRAGQREQYF. CDR3 bases: TGCAGCGTTGAACCGAGAGCGGGTCAACGCGAGCAGTACTTC.

The J gene is TRBJ2-1, the V gene TRBV20-1, with TRBD2 matching 13 bases. The CDR3 is made up of 17 amino acids. J gave up 3 bases and V 0 bases, and 5 bases lay outside the gene matches. CDR1 is DFQATT, CDR2 SNEGSKA, per germline (reference sequence). DNA for the CDR3: TGCAGTGCTAGAGAGCTCGGACTAGCGGGGGTCTACAATGAGCAGTTCTTC. Amino acid sequence: CSARELGLAGVYNEQFF.

The V and J genes are TRBV10-2 and TRBJ2-7; 10 nucleotides align to TRBD1. J gave up 4 bases and V 7 bases, and 10 bases lay outside the gene matches. Germline CDR1 reads WSHSY; CDR2 reads SAAADI. The CDR3 spans 15 residues. CDR3 nucleotides: TGCGCCAGCAACATGAACCGGGACAGGGGTTACGAGCAGTACTTC. Translation: CASNMNRDRGYEQYF.

Concerning this clonotype itself: Compared with germline, one end of the junction differs, possibly owing to a read error. V is TRBV2 and J is TRBJ1-2, with 7 nucleotides matching TRBD1. Germline CDR1 reads SNHLY; CDR2 reads FYNNEI. The length of the CDR3 is 11 residues. The CDR3 loop is CASSLGTQGGF. The CDR3 nucleotides read TGTGCCAGCAGTCTTGGGACCCAGGGGGGATTC.

The V and J genes are TRBV4-3 and TRBJ2-7; 12 bases are a match to TRBD2. Germline values: CDR1 LGHNA, CDR2 YSLEER. CDR3 length: 15 residues. V lost 2 bases, J lost 5 bases, and 4 bases stayed unmatched. CDR3 nucleotides: TGCGCCAGCAGCCAACCGACTAGCGGGAGTGACGAGCAGTACTTC. Its protein is CASSQPTSGSDEQYF.

The rearrangement links TRBV20-1 to TRBJ2-1, with a weak D call TRBD2 (6 bases). V lost 5 bases and J 8 bases, leaving 10 bases between the germline ends. The germline V gene has CDR1 DFQATT and CDR2 SNEGSKA (reference sequence). CDR3 length equals 11 residues. The CDR3 spells CSASWGDEQFF. CDR3 in DNA: TGCAGTGCTTCCTGGGGGGATGAGCAGTTCTTC.

This clonotype ranks as medium-sized. This rearrangement joins TRBV19 to TRBJ1-2, with a tentative D call TRBD1 (6 bases). This CDR3 region has 16 residues. The germline gives CDR1 LNHDA, CDR2 SQIVND (reference sequence). Trimming took off 5 bases at V and 8 bases at J, with 24 bases between the two ends. The CDR3 protein is CASSPDSIGGPGGYTF. The CDR3 nucleotides are TGTGCCAGTAGTCCGGACAGTATTGGTGGACCCGGGGGCTACACCTTC.

Worth noting for this clonotype: A much larger clonotype is one base distant, so this may be a read error. The chain is built from TRBV10-2 and TRBJ2-1, with a possible D match to TRBD2 (5 bases). CDR1 WSHSY and CDR2 SAAADI come from the germline V gene. The CDR3 is made up of 11 amino acids. V dropped 8 bases and J dropped 12 bases, with 14 bases sitting between them. The CDR3 reads CASAHGEGQFF. CDR3 DNA sequence: TGCGCCAGCGCCCATGGAGAGGGGCAGTTCTTC.

CDR3 region: CASTAIPGISYNSSLHF. As DNA, the CDR3 is TGTGCCAGCACCGCAATTCCCGGGATCTCCTATAACTCATCCCTCCACTTT. The J gene is TRBJ1-6, the V gene TRBV11-2; D not resolved. The CDR3 length is 17 residues. V was pared by 7 bases and J by 14 bases, with 30 bases between. Germline V gene sequence: CDR1 SGHAT, CDR2 FQNNGV. Drawing the rest from reference TRBV11-2 and TRBJ1-6, the complete variable domain is EAGVAQSPRYKIIEKRQSVAFWCNPISGHATLYWYQQILGQGPKLLIQFQNNGVVDDSQLPKDRFSAERLKGVDSTLKIQPAKLEDSAVYLCASTAIPGISYNSSLHFGNGTRLTVT.

As concerns this clonotype: Since no conserved phenylalanine or tryptophan closes the CDR3, a read error is the likely cause. V usage is TRBV2 and J usage is TRBJ1-5; no clear D. Per the germline V gene, CDR1 is SNHLY and CDR2 is FYNNEI. This CDR3 contains 15 residues. With 5 bases removed from V and 0 bases from J, the gap between germline ends came to 11 bases. The CDR3 bases are TGTGCCAGCAGTTCTGGCAGAAATAGCAATCAGCCCCAGCATCTT. This encodes CASSSGRNSNQPQHL.

This clonotype was counted ten times or more. V is TRBV7-9 and J is TRBJ2-3; 7 positions match TRBD2. The V gene end was trimmed by 5 bases and the J gene end by 2 bases; junction bases not matched to a gene: 4. The CDR3 runs 14 residues. Germline assignment: CDR1 SEHNR and CDR2 FQNEAQ (reference sequence). The CDR3 here is CASSASGNTDTQYF. DNA of the CDR3: TGTGCCAGCAGCGCCAGCGGGAACACAGATACGCAGTATTTT. Variable domain in full (rest from reference TRBV7-9 and TRBJ2-3): DTGVSQNPRHKITKRGQNVTFRCDPISEHNRLYWYRQTLGQGPEFLTYFQNEAQLEKSRLLSDRFSAERPKGSFSTLEIQRTEQGDSAMYLCASSASGNTDTQYFGPGTRLTVL.